This T cell receptor (beta chain) was recovered during a study of response to subunit inactivated influenza vaccine. Germline assignment: CDR1 SQVTM and CDR2 ANQGSEA. CDR3 length: 10 amino acids. The ends were cut back, 7 bases at V and 0 bases at J, with 3 bases in the middle. Findings and limits, study-wide: Few new T cells, the authors suggested, are recruited by each seasonal influenza vaccination.

By share, this clonotype ranks as medium-sized. The target antigen is unknown. A single record per CDR3 protein comes from TCRdb applying MiXCR to the RT-PCR reads. Of 200,000 to 250,000 distinct CDR3 sequences listed, 9% to 15% were seen once; the top ten hold 7.8%. The source material was non-naive T cells sorted from PBMCs, sampled about 14 days before vaccination. This sequence joins TRBV29-1 and TRBJ1-1; D call uncertain. The source of this sequence is a man in his fifties who received an inactivated influenza vaccine. The CDR3: CSGMNTEAFF. The CDR3 nucleotides are TGCAGCGGAATGAACACTGAAGCTTTCTTT.